The sequence of this T cell receptor beta chain was determined in a study of tumour-infiltrating T cells in Burkitt lymphoma. Overall study: Patients covered every epidemiological subtype of Burkitt lymphoma. Productive clonality predicted overall and progression-free survival. Findings and limits, study-wide: Several public clonotypes were shared across many Burkitt lymphoma patients.

Assay: immunoSEQ multiplex PCR; the TCRdb copy retains only in-frame clones and omits some. The sample records about 6,600 clones, 85% being singletons. The sample holds a few counts of this clone. Its specificity is unknown. The V gene's germline CDR1 is LNHDA and CDR2 SQIVND (reference sequence). The V end was cut by 5 bases, the J end by 8 bases, with 12 bases between. CDR3 length equals 12 residues. This sequence was found in a human donor with Burkitt lymphoma. Sequencing was carried out using tumor tissue. V gene TRBV19 combines with J gene TRBJ1-2; D not certain. The CDR3 here is CASSPTGEGYTF. The CDR3 DNA follows: TGTGCCAGTAGTCCGACCGGAGAGGGCTACACCTTC.